This T cell receptor beta chain was found in a study of PD-L1 blockade in urothelial cancer. The time point: pretreatment peripheral blood. Sample numbers ranged from 1 to 8 per patient, encompassing pretreatment and on-treatment collections. This CDR3 has 17 residues. J was trimmed by 4 bases and V by 3 bases; bases with no gene match: 6. Per germline, CDR1 MGHRA and CDR2 YSYEKL. This clone showed up just once. Sequencing used immunoSEQ multiplex PCR; TCRdb keeps in-frame clones, though not all of them. The sample consists of 130,000 or so clones, less than 85% of them appearing once. The source is a man aged 45 to 65 with urothelial cancer. The sample here was PBMCs, taken around atezolizumab (anti-PD-L1) treatment. This chain joins TRBV4-1 and TRBJ2-2; 12 nucleotides align to TRBD2. CDR3 DNA sequence: TGCGCCAGCAGCCATGGACTAGCGGGACTTCGCACCGGGGAGCTGTTTTTT. Translation: CASSHGLAGLRTGELFF.